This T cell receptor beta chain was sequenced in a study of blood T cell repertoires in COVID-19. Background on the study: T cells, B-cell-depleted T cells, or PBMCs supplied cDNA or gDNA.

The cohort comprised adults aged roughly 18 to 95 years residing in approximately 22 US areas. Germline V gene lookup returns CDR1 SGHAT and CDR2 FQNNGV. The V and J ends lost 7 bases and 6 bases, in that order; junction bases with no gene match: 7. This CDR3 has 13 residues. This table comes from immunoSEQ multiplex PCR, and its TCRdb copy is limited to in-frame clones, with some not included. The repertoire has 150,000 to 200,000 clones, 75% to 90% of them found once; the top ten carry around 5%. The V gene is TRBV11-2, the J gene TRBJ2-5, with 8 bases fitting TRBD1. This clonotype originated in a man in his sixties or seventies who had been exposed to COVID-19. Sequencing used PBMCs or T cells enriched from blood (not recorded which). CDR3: CASTRTGIKTQYF. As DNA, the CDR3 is TGTGCCAGCACCCGGACAGGGATAAAGACCCAGTACTTC.